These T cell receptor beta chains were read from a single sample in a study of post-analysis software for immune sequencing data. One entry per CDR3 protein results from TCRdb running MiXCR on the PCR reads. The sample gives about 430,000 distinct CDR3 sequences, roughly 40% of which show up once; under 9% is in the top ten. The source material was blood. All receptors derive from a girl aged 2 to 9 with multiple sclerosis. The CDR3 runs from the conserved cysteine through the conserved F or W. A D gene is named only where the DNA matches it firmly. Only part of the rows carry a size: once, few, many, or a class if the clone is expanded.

CASSVALAESSYNSPLHF	TGTGCCAGCAGCGTAGCCCTCGCGGAGAGCTCCTATAATTCACCCCTCCACTTT	few	TRBV9	TRBJ1-6	-
CASRAGQGLSYYGYTF	TGTGCCAGCAGAGCCGGACAGGGCCTAAGTTACTATGGCTACACCTTC	-	TRBV6-5	TRBJ1-2	TRBD1
CASSAGTQQETQYF	TGTGCCAGCAGCGCAGGGACGCAGCAAGAGACCCAGTACTTC	few	TRBV9	TRBJ2-5	-
CSASGQAVLYNEQYF	TGCAGCGCTAGCGGACAGGCTGTTTTATACAATGAGCAGTACTTC	once	TRBV20-1	TRBJ2-7	-
CASSVSGGVAEQFF	TGTGCCAGCAGCGTTAGCGGGGGGGTGGCTGAGCAGTTCTTC	few	TRBV9	TRBJ2-1	TRBD2
CAVSTGYEQYF	TGTGCCGTATCCACAGGCTACGAGCAGTACTTC	-	TRBV10-3	TRBJ2-7	-
CASSELAGLNEQFF	TGTGCCAGCAGTGAACTGGCAGGGTTGAATGAGCAGTTCTTC	-	TRBV25-1	TRBJ2-1	-
CASSYGWTYEQYF	TGCGCCAGCAGCTACGGGTGGACCTACGAGCAGTACTTC	-	TRBV5-1	TRBJ2-7	-
CSVGGTYVQQYF	TGCAGCGTTGGTGGAACCTACGTCCAGCAGTACTTC	many	TRBV29-1	TRBJ2-7	-
CASSKRDTYNSPLHF	TGTGCCAGCAGCAAAAGGGACACTTATAATTCACCCCTCCACTTT	few	TRBV7-9	TRBJ1-6	-
CASSYPGQIYGYTF	TGTGCCAGCAGTTACCCGGGACAGATCTATGGCTACACCTTC	few	TRBV6-2/TRBV6-3	TRBJ1-2	TRBD1
CASSLGGASYNEQFF	TGCGCCAGCAGCTTGGGAGGGGCGTCCTACAATGAGCAGTTCTTC	many	TRBV5-1	TRBJ2-1	-
CASSSPTGSYGYTF	TGTGCCAGCAGCTCTCCGACAGGGAGCTATGGCTACACCTTC	-	TRBV7-9	TRBJ1-2	TRBD1
CASSSSNPIASAGSSNQPQHF	TGTGCCAGCAGTAGCTCAAACCCCATTGCATCCGCGGGGTCTAGCAATCAGCCCCAGCATTTT	-	TRBV27	TRBJ1-5	-
CASSDNPGYGYTF	TGCGCCAGCAGTGATAATCCAGGGTATGGCTACACCTTC	-	TRBV5-1	TRBJ1-2	-
CASSLMTVRWGEETQYF	TGTGCCAGCAGCCTAATGACAGTCCGGTGGGGAGAAGAGACCCAGTACTTC	-	TRBV7-9	TRBJ2-5	-
CASSPPGHLSYEQYF	TGTGCCAGCTCACCACCGGGGCACCTATCCTACGAGCAGTACTTC	-	TRBV18	TRBJ2-7	-
CASSLRDNLRTDTQYF	TGTGCCAGCAGCTTACGGGACAACCTAAGGACAGATACGCAGTATTTT	-	TRBV7-6	TRBJ2-3	-
CASSPGTGFYEQYF	TGTGCCAGCAGTCCCGGGACTGGTTTCTACGAGCAGTACTTC	few	TRBV12-3/TRBV12-4	TRBJ2-7	-
CASSFSWDAYEQYF	TGTGCCAGCAGTTTTTCGTGGGACGCCTACGAGCAGTACTTC	-	TRBV28	TRBJ2-7	-
CASSLNYGYTF	TGTGCCAGCAGTTTGAACTATGGCTACACCTTC	many	TRBV7-2	TRBJ1-2	-
CASRLAGTPMPYNEQFF	TGTGCCAGCAGACTAGCGGGTACACCTATGCCCTACAATGAGCAGTTCTTC	-	TRBV12-3/TRBV12-4	TRBJ2-1	TRBD2
CASSLGLQGPYF	TGTGCCAGCAGCCTAGGGTTACAGGGACCGTACTTC	-	TRBV7-9	TRBJ2-7	-
CASSQAHLGQGNEQFF	TGCGCCAGCAGCCAAGCCCACCTCGGACAGGGGAATGAGCAGTTCTTC	few	TRBV4-1	TRBJ2-1	TRBD1
CSARGGRTPRAKNIQYF	TGCAGTGCTAGGGGGGGGAGGACACCCAGAGCCAAAAACATTCAGTACTTC	-	TRBV20-1	TRBJ2-4	TRBD2
CASGPPGLAGAYEQFF	TGTGCTAGTGGCCCTCCTGGACTAGCGGGAGCATATGAGCAGTTCTTC	few	TRBV12-5	TRBJ2-1	TRBD2
CSARDPGTGLASEAFF	TGCAGTGCTAGAGATCCCGGGACAGGTTTGGCCTCCGAAGCTTTCTTT	-	TRBV20-1	TRBJ1-1	TRBD1
CASNRLAGGQIDEQYF	TGTGCCAGCAATCGACTAGCGGGAGGGCAAATCGACGAGCAGTACTTC	-	TRBV7-2	TRBJ2-7	TRBD2
CASSFLRGAPEKLFF	TGTGCCAGCAGTTTCCTACGGGGGGCGCCTGAAAAACTGTTTTTT	-	TRBV28	TRBJ1-4	-
CASSLMGGLANTDTQYF	TGTGCCAGCAGCCTCATGGGGGGACTAGCAAACACAGATACGCAGTATTTT	-	TRBV7-3	TRBJ2-3	TRBD2
CASSQDWLTAKGTQYF	TGCGCCAGCAGCCAAGATTGGCTTACCGCAAAGGGGACCCAGTACTTC	-	TRBV4-3	TRBJ2-5	-
CSVDEQFF	TGCAGCGTTGACGAGCAGTTCTTC	few	TRBV29-1	TRBJ2-1	-
CSVELEADEQYF	TGCAGCGTTGAACTGGAGGCGGACGAGCAGTACTTC	few	TRBV29-1	TRBJ2-7	-
CSARDPSGVETQYF	TGCAGTGCTAGAGATCCAAGCGGAGTGGAGACCCAGTACTTC	few	TRBV20-1	TRBJ2-5	-
CASSYSEGITAPLHF	TGTGCCAGCAGTTACTCTGAGGGAATTACAGCACCCCTCCACTTT	-	TRBV6-5	TRBJ1-6	-
CASSYSTAGGSDNEQFF	TGTGCCAGCAGTTACTCGACGGCGGGGGGATCCGACAATGAGCAGTTCTTC	-	TRBV6-2/TRBV6-3	TRBJ2-1	TRBD2
CASTSEGLRNGYTF	TGTGCCAGCACCTCTGAGGGTTTAAGAAATGGCTACACCTTC	-	TRBV7-9	TRBJ1-2	-
CASSRQGALGETQYF	TGTGCCAGCAGCCGACAGGGGGCCCTTGGAGAGACCCAGTACTTC	-	TRBV12-3/TRBV12-4	TRBJ2-5	TRBD1
CASSLGGHMDNEQFF	TGTGCCAGCAGTTTAGGGGGGCACATGGACAATGAGCAGTTCTTC	few	TRBV28	TRBJ2-1	-
CASSSLGANEQFF	TGTGCCAGCAGTTCCCTCGGGGCCAATGAGCAGTTCTTC	-	TRBV28	TRBJ2-1	-
CSARRGTDTQYF	TGCAGTGCTAGGCGGGGTACAGATACGCAGTATTTT	few	TRBV20-1	TRBJ2-3	-
CASSPGGRFDTDTQYF	TGTGCCAGCTCACCAGGAGGGAGGTTTGACACAGATACGCAGTATTTT	-	TRBV18	TRBJ2-3	-
CASSRDFYTDTQYF	TGTGCCAGCAGCCGGGACTTCTACACAGATACGCAGTATTTT	few	TRBV7-2	TRBJ2-3	-
CASSKMTGGLGVNEQFF	TGTGCCAGCAGCAAAATGACGGGGGGACTAGGTGTGAATGAGCAGTTCTTC	-	TRBV5-6	TRBJ2-1	TRBD2
CASSEWGNNEKLFF	TGTGCCAGCAGTGAATGGGGCAATAATGAAAAACTGTTTTTT	once	TRBV25-1	TRBJ1-4	-
CATSDPGQHTDTQYF	TGTGCCACCAGTGATCCGGGACAGCACACAGACACGCAGTATTTT	-	TRBV24-1	TRBJ2-3	TRBD1
CASSPWRAGSYNEQFF	TGTGCCAGCAGCCCTTGGAGGGCCGGGTCCTACAATGAGCAGTTCTTC	-	TRBV25-1	TRBJ2-1	-
CASSFRDEGPLGGYTF	TGTGCCAGCAGCTTCCGGGACGAAGGACCTCTTGGTGGCTACACCTTC	-	TRBV7-8	TRBJ1-2	-
CASSNRQFRVRSLGGGYTF	TGTGCCAGCAGTAATCGCCAGTTTCGGGTTAGGTCTTTGGGAGGAGGCTACACCTTC	-	TRBV6-1	TRBJ1-2	-
CASSLEWSYEQFF	TGTGCCAGCAGCTTGGAGTGGAGTTATGAGCAGTTCTTC	few	TRBV5-6	TRBJ2-1	-
CASSLYKNEQYF	TGTGCCAGCAGCTTGTACAAGAACGAGCAGTACTTC	few	TRBV7-9	TRBJ2-7	-
CAITLGGTYGYTF	TGTGCCATCACCTTGGGGGGAACCTATGGCTACACCTTC	-	TRBV7-9	TRBJ1-2	-
CASSYSIPKNTEAFF	TGTGCCAGCAGTTACTCGATCCCAAAGAACACTGAAGCTTTCTTT	-	TRBV6-5	TRBJ1-1	-
CASSILMDRSYGYTF	TGTGCCAGCAGCATACTCATGGACAGGAGCTATGGCTACACCTTC	-	TRBV7-9	TRBJ1-2	TRBD1
CASSYSGAPPDTQYF	TGTGCCAGCAGTTACTCGGGGGCCCCTCCAGATACGCAGTATTTT	-	TRBV6-6	TRBJ2-3	-